This T cell receptor (beta chain) was documented in a study of response to subunit inactivated influenza vaccine. In this sample, this clonotype turned up many times. Antigen: not known. TCRdb reprocessed the RT-PCR reads with MiXCR, giving one entry per CDR3 protein. The data hold about 240,000 distinct CDR3 sequences, with approximately 12% observed a single time. Overall study findings and caveats: Each seasonal influenza vaccination recruits few new T cells, the authors suggested.

The germline V and J ends were trimmed by 6 bases and 1 base, with 18 bases remaining between them. The germline V gene encodes CDR1 DFQATT and CDR2 SNEGSKA (reference sequence). This CDR3 has 15 residues. The chain links TRBV20-1 to TRBJ1-1, with a tentative D call TRBD1 (5 bases). Material: non-naive T cells sorted from PBMCs, obtained around two weeks before vaccination. This TCR was recovered from a man in his fifties who received an inactivated influenza vaccine. The CDR3 reads CSALGYWDGNTEAFF. The CDR3 region has the DNA TGCAGTGCCCTGGGCTACTGGGACGGGAACACTGAAGCTTTCTTT.